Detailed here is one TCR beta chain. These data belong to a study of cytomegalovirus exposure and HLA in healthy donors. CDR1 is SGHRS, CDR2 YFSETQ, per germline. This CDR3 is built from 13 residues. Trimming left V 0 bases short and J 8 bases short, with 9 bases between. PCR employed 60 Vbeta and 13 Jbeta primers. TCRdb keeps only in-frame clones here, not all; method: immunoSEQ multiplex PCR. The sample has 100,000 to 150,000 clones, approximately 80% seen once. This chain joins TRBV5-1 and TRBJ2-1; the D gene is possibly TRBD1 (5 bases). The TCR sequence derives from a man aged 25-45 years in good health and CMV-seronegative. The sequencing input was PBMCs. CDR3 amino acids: CASSLVGADEQFF. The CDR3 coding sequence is TGCGCCAGCAGCTTGGTAGGGGCCGATGAGCAGTTCTTC. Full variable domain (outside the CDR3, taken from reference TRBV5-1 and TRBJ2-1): KAGVTQTPRYLIKTRGQQVTLSCSPISGHRSVSWYQQTPGQGLQFLFEYFSETQRNKGNFPGRFSGRQFSNSRSEMNVSTLELGDSALYLCASSLVGADEQFFGPGTRLTVL.